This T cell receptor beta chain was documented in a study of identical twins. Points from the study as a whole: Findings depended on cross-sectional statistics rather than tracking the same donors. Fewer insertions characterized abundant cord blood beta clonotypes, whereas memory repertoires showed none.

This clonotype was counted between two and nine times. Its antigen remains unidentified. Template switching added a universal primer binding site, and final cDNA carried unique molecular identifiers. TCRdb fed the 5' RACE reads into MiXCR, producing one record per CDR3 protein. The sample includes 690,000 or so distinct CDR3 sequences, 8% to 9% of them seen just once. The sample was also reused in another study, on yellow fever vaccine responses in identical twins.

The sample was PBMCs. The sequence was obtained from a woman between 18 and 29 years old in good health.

Here the CDR3 reads CASSSTGGALHPGELFF. CDR3 in DNA: TGTGCCAGCAGTTCGACGGGGGGGGCTCTCCATCCCGGGGAGCTGTTTTTT. The rearrangement uses TRBV12-3 or TRBV12-4 and TRBJ2-2; 8 bases map to TRBD2. The CDR3 is 17 residues long. After removal of 4 bases from V and 6 bases from J, the junction contained 13 bases not matched to a gene.